Listed below are T cell receptor beta chains from one sample, sequenced in a study of blood T cell repertoires in COVID-19. The data were produced by immunoSEQ multiplex PCR, yet TCRdb's version contains in-frame clones alone and is incomplete. The table includes 200,000 to 250,000 clones, approximately 82% detected once. Sequencing used PBMCs or T cells enriched from blood (not recorded which). These TCRs come from a man aged 35 to 55 who had recovered from COVID-19. Both conserved end residues are part of each CDR3. A D gene is named only where the DNA matches it firmly. Not all rows give a size; the values are once, few, many and, for expanded clones, a class.

clone_size: -; cdr3_length: 15; v_call: TRBV4-1; j_call: TRBJ2-2; d_call: -; cdr3_aa: CASSQPGRGTGELFF; cdr3_nt: TGCGCCAGCAGCCAACCCGGGAGAGGCACCGGGGAGCTGTTTTTT
clone_size: -; cdr3_length: 15; v_call: TRBV7-3; j_call: TRBJ2-3; d_call: TRBD1; cdr3_aa: CASSMTGGESDTQYF; cdr3_nt: TGTGCCAGCAGCATGACAGGGGGCGAGTCAGATACGCAGTATTTT
clone_size: -; cdr3_length: 13; v_call: TRBV19; j_call: TRBJ1-4; d_call: -; cdr3_aa: CATRAQVLEKLFF; cdr3_nt: TGTGCCACCCGCGCACAGGTGCTTGAAAAACTGTTTTTT
clone_size: -; cdr3_length: 14; v_call: TRBV11-3; j_call: TRBJ2-3; d_call: -; cdr3_aa: CASSLGGPTDTQYF; cdr3_nt: TGTGCCAGCAGCTTAGGGGGGCCCACAGATACGCAGTATTTT
clone_size: few; cdr3_length: 13; v_call: TRBV28; j_call: TRBJ1-2; d_call: -; cdr3_aa: CASSLPGDYGYTF; cdr3_nt: TGTGCCAGCAGTTTACCAGGGGACTATGGCTACACCTTC
clone_size: -; cdr3_length: 13; v_call: TRBV9; j_call: TRBJ1-5; d_call: -; cdr3_aa: CASSVGGHQPQHF; cdr3_nt: TGTGCCAGCAGCGTAGGGGGGCATCAGCCCCAGCATTTT
clone_size: -; cdr3_length: 15; v_call: TRBV19; j_call: TRBJ2-1; d_call: -; cdr3_aa: CASSSDRSSYNEQFF; cdr3_nt: TGTGCCAGTAGTTCTGACAGGAGCTCCTACAATGAGCAGTTCTTC
clone_size: -; cdr3_length: 13; v_call: TRBV12-3/TRBV12-4; j_call: TRBJ2-7; d_call: TRBD2; cdr3_aa: CASSVRGGYEQYF; cdr3_nt: TGTGCCAGCAGCGTCCGGGGGGGCTACGAGCAGTACTTC
clone_size: -; cdr3_length: 14; v_call: TRBV11-2; j_call: TRBJ2-5; d_call: -; cdr3_aa: CASSLWAGVETQYF; cdr3_nt: TGTGCCAGCAGCTTATGGGCAGGGGTGGAGACCCAGTACTTC
clone_size: once; cdr3_length: 18; v_call: TRBV4-1; j_call: TRBJ1-6; d_call: -; cdr3_aa: CASSQEGPRGDYNSPLHF; cdr3_nt: TGCGCCAGCAGCCAAGAGGGGCCCCGGGGGGACTATAATTCACCCCTCCACTTT
clone_size: few; cdr3_length: 14; v_call: TRBV7-6; j_call: TRBJ1-3; d_call: -; cdr3_aa: CASSLGGAGNTIYF; cdr3_nt: TGTGCCAGCAGCCTCGGGGGGGCTGGAAACACCATATATTTT